This TCR beta chain was captured by sequencing in a study of blood T cell repertoires in COVID-19. Background on the study: Italy, Spain and the United States were the sources of the convalescent and acute COVID-19 samples. The analysed material was cDNA or gDNA that came from T cells, B-cell-depleted T cells, or PBMCs.

Per the germline V gene, CDR1 is SGHAT and CDR2 is FQNNGV. The CDR3 sequence is 18 residues long. Trimming removed 5 bases from V and 3 bases from J; junction bases left unmatched: 16. As originally analysed: The authors estimated nucleated cell counts from reference gene primer amplification. The assay was immunoSEQ multiplex PCR, and TCRdb's table has in-frame clones only and misses some. V, J and clone size are those of that table, while D and trimming were read from the DNA. The table records some 200,000 clones, 84% of them present only once. This chain uses TRBV11-2 with TRBJ2-7; TRBD1 aligns across 10 bases. The sample was peripheral blood. This TCR was sampled from a woman aged 60 to 75 who had recovered from COVID-19. Here the CDR3 reads CASSPISRDRGAHYEQYF. The CDR3 nucleotides read TGTGCCAGCAGCCCGATATCCCGGGACAGGGGTGCCCACTACGAGCAGTACTTC.